A single sample is the source of the 27 T cell receptor beta chains below, sequenced in a study of T cell responses to AZD1222 COVID-19 vaccine (dated by TCRdb to the early 2020s). The time point label for this specimen denotes: baseline before first vaccination. Receptor libraries were prepared by the immunoSEQ multiplex PCR assay. TCRdb retrieved this table from immuneACCESS and kept in-frame rearrangements only. Not all clones are present; in checked studies, unresolved V genes account for under half, and no reason is known for the remainder. The sample records about 120,000 clones, roughly 87% of which are singletons. The top ten clones comprise around 7.5% of the sample. The sample in question was peripheral blood, obtained on day 0 of AZD1222 vaccination. The receptors stem from an adult in good health.

The chain links TRBV28 to TRBJ2-7; unclear D gene. The CDR3 is 13 amino acids. V lost 2 bases to trimming and J lost 4 bases, with 9 bases between them. CDR1 is MDHEN, CDR2 SYDVKM, per germline. The CDR3 sequence is CASSLTDLYEQYF. Written as DNA, the CDR3 is TGTGCCAGCAGTTTAACGGACCTATACGAGCAGTACTTC.

This clone appeared once. The chain joins TRBV11-1 to TRBJ2-1; 8 bases line up with TRBD2. With V trimmed by 8 bases and J by 4 bases, 13 bases remained unmatched. CDR1 is SGHAT, CDR2 FQDESV, per germline (reference sequence). This CDR3 spans 16 amino acids. In DNA form, the CDR3 reads TGTGCCAGCGCTGGTACGGGGGGGCCGAGTTACAATGAGCAGTTCTTC. Translated: CASAGTGGPSYNEQFF. The whole variable domain, remainder taken from reference TRBV11-1 and TRBJ2-1, is EAEVAQSPRYKITEKSQAVAFWCDPISGHATLYWYRQILGQGPELLVQFQDESVVDDSQLPKDRFSAERLKGVDSTLKIQPAELGDSAMYLCASAGTGGPSYNEQFFGPGTRLTVL.

The chain carries TRBV4-2 and TRBJ2-5; D gene uncertain. The CDR3 runs 14 residues. V was shortened by 0 bases and J by 5 bases, with 10 bases between the two germline ends. The germline V gene encodes CDR1 LGHNA and CDR2 YNFKEQ. The CDR3 nucleotides read TGTGCCAGCAGCCAAGACGTAGGGCGGGAGACCCAGTACTTC. Protein sequence: CASSQDVGRETQYF.

This rearrangement joins TRBV30 to TRBJ2-3; tentatively, D is TRBD2 (6 bases). The CDR3 sequence is 14 residues long. Trimming stripped 0 bases from V and 2 bases from J, with 9 bases between. CDR1 and CDR2 (germline): GTSNPN, SVGIG (reference sequence). CDR3 amino acids: CAWSVGGVTDTQYF. The CDR3 bases are TGTGCCTGGAGTGTAGGAGGGGTCACAGATACGCAGTATTTT.

V is TRBV27 and J is TRBJ1-1; perhaps TRBD1 as D (5 bases). V lost 2 bases and J 6 bases, leaving 16 bases between the germline ends. This CDR3 spans 15 amino acids. Per germline, CDR1 MNHEY and CDR2 SMNVEV (reference sequence). CDR3 nucleotide sequence: TGTGCCAGCAGTTTACAGGCCCCCCGAGGGGCTGAAGCTTTCTTT. Its protein is CASSLQAPRGAEAFF.

Points on this clone: At the DNA level, this CDR3 is encoded by other sequences in the same sample as well. The chain couples TRBV28 to TRBJ1-2; D unclear. This CDR3 is built from 12 residues. From germline, CDR1 is MDHEN and CDR2 SYDVKM. V shed 7 bases and J shed 2 bases, with 8 bases lying between them. The CDR3 DNA sequence: TGTGCCAGCACCCTGGACAACTATGGCTACACCTTC. Protein sequence: CASTLDNYGYTF.

The gene calls are TRBV5-4 and TRBJ2-2; D possibly uses TRBD1 or TRBD2 (6 bases each). The CDR3 length is 16 residues. Germline CDR1 and CDR2: SGHNT and YYREEE (reference sequence). The ends were cut back, 6 bases at V and 7 bases at J, with 22 bases in the middle. CDR3 in DNA: TGTGCCAGCAAAAGCTCGGGGGCGGCGAAGAACGGGGAGCTGTTTTTT. Amino acids: CASKSSGAAKNGELFF.

This rearrangement joins TRBV20-1 to TRBJ1-1; D is undetermined. CDR1 DFQATT and CDR2 SNEGSKA come from the germline V gene (reference sequence). The CDR3 consists of 10 residues. The germline V and J ends were trimmed by 5 bases and 7 bases, with 8 bases remaining between them. This chain's CDR3 is CSAPQSEAFF. CDR3 in DNA: TGCAGTGCTCCTCAGAGTGAAGCTTTCTTT.

The rearrangement uses TRBV28 and TRBJ2-5; TRBD2 matches 14 bases. After removal of 6 bases from V and 5 bases from J, the junction contained 11 bases not matched to a gene. CDR1 and CDR2 (germline): MDHEN, SYDVKM. The CDR3 contains 17 residues. This chain's CDR3 is CASSDPGLAGGQETQYF. The CDR3 DNA reads as TGTGCCAGCAGCGACCCCGGACTAGCGGGGGGACAGGAGACCCAGTACTTC.

The chain couples TRBV24-1 to TRBJ2-1; D remains unclear. The germline V gene encodes CDR1 KGHDR and CDR2 SFDVKD. Trimming cost V 3 bases and J 6 bases, with 8 bases left between them. The CDR3 spans 13 residues. The CDR3 coding sequence is TGTGCCACCAGTGATCTCGGCTTCAATGAGCAGTTCTTC. It encodes CATSDLGFNEQFF.

This clone appeared a single time. This chain uses TRBV3-1 (or the pseudogene TRBV3-2) with TRBJ2-7, with TRBD2 identical over 7 bases. Germline CDR1 and CDR2: LGHDT and YNNKEL (reference sequence). The CDR3 sequence is 15 residues long. With V trimmed by 3 bases and J by 4 bases, 9 bases remained unmatched. The CDR3 is CASSHPGGGRYEQYF. CDR3 DNA sequence: TGTGCCAGCAGCCACCCGGGCGGGGGTCGATACGAGCAGTACTTC.

The rearrangement links TRBV4-1 to TRBJ2-7; possible D gene TRBD2, 6 bases. The germline gives CDR1 MGHRA, CDR2 YSYEKL. V was clipped by 4 bases and J by 2 bases, with 15 bases between them. The CDR3 is made up of 15 amino acids. The CDR3 bases are TGCGCCAGCAGCCTTGAGGAGGGCTACCCCTACGAGCAGTACTTC. Translating gives CASSLEEGYPYEQYF.

The chain is built from TRBV3-1 (or the pseudogene TRBV3-2) and TRBJ1-4; D ambiguous. Germline loops: CDR1 LGHDT, CDR2 YNNKEL (reference sequence). Trimming took off 7 bases at V and 4 bases at J, with 13 bases between the two ends. CDR3 length equals 14 residues. CDR3 DNA sequence: TGTGCCAGCACCGGACGGGGAAGTAATGAAAAACTGTTTTTT. The encoded protein is CASTGRGSNEKLFF.

The chain is built from TRBV7-2 and TRBJ2-2, with D possibly matching TRBD2 (6 bases). Germline CDR1 is SGHTA and CDR2 is FQGNSA. This CDR3 is built from 15 residues. V shed 7 bases and J shed 4 bases, with 16 bases lying between them. The CDR3 DNA reads TGTGCCAGCACCCCCGATGGGGGGAGCACCGGGGAGCTGTTTTTT. This gives the protein CASTPDGGSTGELFF.

The chain combines TRBV5-1 with TRBJ1-3, with 9 bases lining up with TRBD1. This CDR3 spans 16 amino acids. V dropped 5 bases and J dropped 4; count of bases not matched to a gene: 10. The germline gives CDR1 SGHRS, CDR2 YFSETQ. CDR3 protein: CASSQDPGQGGNTIYF. CDR3 DNA: TGCGCCAGCAGTCAAGACCCGGGACAGGGCGGAAACACCATATATTTT.

V usage is TRBV24-1 and J usage is TRBJ2-1, with D hard to call. The CDR3 has 13 residues. V lost 1 base to trimming and J lost 15 bases, with 15 bases between them. Germline CDR1 KGHDR, CDR2 SFDVKD. DNA of the CDR3: TGTGCCACCAGTGATTTCCTGGGTGCCGATTGGTTCTTC. Translation: CATSDFLGADWFF.

The chain employs TRBV18 and TRBJ1-1; D might be TRBD1 (5 bases). Trimming shortened V by 2 bases and J by 3 bases, and 10 bases separated the two germline ends. The CDR3 spans 14 residues. From germline, CDR1 is KGHSH and CDR2 LQKENI. The CDR3 here is CASSPSRGDTEAFF. CDR3 nucleotide sequence: TGTGCCAGCTCACCATCCCGGGGGGACACTGAAGCTTTCTTT. The complete variable domain, with remaining parts taken from reference TRBV18 and TRBJ1-1, reads NAGVMQNPRHLVRRRGQEARLRCSPMKGHSHVYWYRQLPEEGLKFMVYLQKENIIDESGMPKERFSAEFPKEGPSILRIQQVVRGDSAAYFCASSPSRGDTEAFFGQGTRLTVV.

The chain employs TRBV27 and TRBJ1-6; D may be TRBD1 (5 bases). The CDR3 totals 17 residues. V was clipped by 5 bases and J by 0 bases, with 14 bases between them. CDR1 is MNHEY and CDR2 is SMNVEV in the germline V gene (reference sequence). In DNA form, the CDR3 reads TGTGCCAGCAGTCTGGGGACGGCGAGCTCCTATAATTCACCCCTCCACTTT. The encoded protein is CASSLGTASSYNSPLHF.

The chain employs TRBV5-1 and TRBJ2-3; the D is unclear. Germline CDR1 and CDR2: SGHRS and YFSETQ. Trimming pared 4 bases from V and 2 bases from J, leaving 5 bases between. The CDR3 is 12 amino acids. CDR3 nucleotides: TGCGCCAGCAGCCAGCTCACAGATACGCAGTATTTT. Its protein is CASSQLTDTQYF. The variable domain in full, completed from reference TRBV5-1 and TRBJ2-3, reads KAGVTQTPRYLIKTRGQQVTLSCSPISGHRSVSWYQQTPGQGLQFLFEYFSETQRNKGNFPGRFSGRQFSNSRSEMNVSTLELGDSALYLCASSQLTDTQYFGPGTRLTVL.

V and J are TRBV5-6 and TRBJ1-6; D remains ambiguous. Germline V lookup: CDR1 SGHDT, CDR2 YYEEEE. The CDR3 loop spans 19 amino acids. Trimming left V 0 bases short and J 0 bases short, with 16 bases between. The CDR3 here is CASSLDSSISSSYNSPLHF. The CDR3 nucleotides read TGTGCCAGCAGCTTGGACAGCTCCATCTCGAGCTCCTATAATTCACCCCTCCACTTT. Full variable domain (remainder filled in from reference TRBV5-6 and TRBJ1-6): DAGVTQSPTHLIKTRGQQVTLRCSPKSGHDTVSWYQQALGQGPQFIFQYYEEEERQRGNFPDRFSGHQFPNYSSELNVNALLLGDSALYLCASSLDSSISSSYNSPLHFGNGTRLTVT.

CDR3: CASSADRQWYTDTQYF. The CDR3 DNA reads TGTGCCAGTAGTGCAGACAGACAGTGGTACACAGATACGCAGTATTTT. The chain couples TRBV19 to TRBJ2-3, with TRBD1 as a possible D gene (5 bases). The V and J ends lost 5 bases and 2 bases respectively, with 17 bases between them. The CDR3 is 16 amino acids. CDR1 and CDR2 from the germline V gene are LNHDA and SQIVND (reference sequence). Filled out from reference TRBV19 and TRBJ2-3, the complete variable domain reads DGGITQSPKYLFRKEGQNVTLSCEQNLNHDAMYWYRQDPGQGLRLIYYSQIVNDFQKGDIAEGYSVSREKKESFPLTVTSAQKNPTAFYLCASSADRQWYTDTQYFGPGTRLTVL.

J is TRBJ1-5 and V is TRBV6-1, with D tentatively TRBD1 (5 bases). This CDR3 contains 13 residues. V was trimmed by 6 bases and J by 7 bases, leaving 13 bases between them. Germline CDR1 MNHNS, CDR2 SASEGT. CDR3 in amino acids: CASRLSGGQPQHF. The CDR3 DNA follows: TGTGCCAGCAGGCTGTCGGGGGGACAGCCCCAGCATTTT.

The genes are TRBV5-4 and TRBJ2-1; D is perhaps TRBD1 or TRBD2 (5 bases each). The germline gives CDR1 SGHNT, CDR2 YYREEE (reference sequence). This CDR3 is built from 12 residues. The V end was cut by 0 bases, the J end by 9 bases, with 7 bases between. The CDR3 protein is CASSLGGTEQFF. In nucleotides, the CDR3 is TGTGCCAGCAGCTTGGGGGGGACTGAGCAGTTCTTC. Supplemented by reference TRBV5-4 and TRBJ2-1, the full variable domain reads ETGVTQSPTHLIKTRGQQVTLRCSSQSGHNTVSWYQQALGQGPQFIFQYYREEENGRGNFPPRFSGLQFPNYSSELNVNALELDDSALYLCASSLGGTEQFFGPGTRLTVL.

This clone was picked up one time. The V gene is TRBV29-1, the J gene TRBJ2-7, with 10 bases identical to TRBD1. Germline V lookup: CDR1 SQVTM, CDR2 ANQGSEA. The CDR3 contains 14 residues. After removal of 6 bases from V and 3 bases from J, the junction contained 8 bases not matched to a gene. The CDR3 sequence: CSVAKRTGGYEQYF. The CDR3 nucleotides are TGCAGCGTCGCAAAGCGGACAGGGGGCTACGAGCAGTACTTC.

This chain connects TRBV24-1 to TRBJ2-3, with 7 bases that match TRBD1. Germline CDR1 and CDR2: KGHDR and SFDVKD. The CDR3 runs 14 residues. V dropped 9 bases and J dropped 5; count of bases not matched to a gene: 10. The CDR3 region is CATSQTGRRDTQYF. The DNA of the CDR3 is TGTGCCACCTCACAGACAGGGCGCAGAGATACGCAGTATTTT.

The chain has TRBV19 and TRBJ1-5; the D is unclear. With 7 bases removed from V and 6 bases from J, the gap between germline ends came to 10 bases. This CDR3 spans 12 amino acids. The germline gives CDR1 LNHDA, CDR2 SQIVND (reference sequence). CDR3: CASNELGQPQHF. DNA of the CDR3: TGTGCCAGTAACGAGTTGGGTCAGCCCCAGCATTTT.

The chain is built from TRBV19 and TRBJ1-2; 7 bases map to TRBD1. The CDR3 consists of 17 residues. The V segment lost 5 bases and the J segment 4 bases; nucleotides outside the gene matches: 16. Germline assignment: CDR1 LNHDA and CDR2 SQIVND (reference sequence). CDR3 coding DNA: TGTGCCAGTAGTTCGAGCAGGGGGGGAGCTTACGGCTATGGCTACACCTTC. Translating gives CASSSSRGGAYGYGYTF.